The T cell receptor (beta chain) described here comes from a study of T cells in Graves' hyperthyroidism and ophthalmopathy. Overall study results and limits: Ophthalmopathy was distinguished from stable hyperthyroidism by 13 V-J signatures.

As for this clonotype: Its target is not known.

RNA transcripts served as the template for amplifying TCR beta CDR3 regions. First-round RT-PCR with HTBI primers amplified the TCR CDR3 region. One entry per CDR3 protein, called by TCRdb with MiXCR from the multiplex PCR reads. The sample contains approximately 100,000 distinct CDR3 sequences, approximately 48% of which appear only once. Germline CDR1 and CDR2: KGHDR and SFDVKD. The ends lost 8 bases at V and 6 bases at J; junction bases unmatched: 6. This CDR3 has 14 residues. The specimen was blood. This rearrangement joins TRBV24-1 to TRBJ2-1; 10 nucleotides align to TRBD1. The receptor was derived from a man aged 40-55 years with Graves' hyperthyroidism. Written as DNA, the CDR3 is TGTGCCACCATGCGGGACAGGGGATCCAATGAGCAGTTCTTC. Amino acid sequence: CATMRDRGSNEQFF.